These 17 T cell receptor beta chains share one sample of origin, sequenced in a study of blood T cell repertoires in COVID-19. Assay: immunoSEQ multiplex PCR; the TCRdb copy retains only in-frame clones and omits some. The data contain some 80,000 clones, 85% to 90% of them seen just once; the ten biggest clones take up over 2.5%. The sequenced sample consisted of peripheral blood. These receptors originate from a human donor in a cohort sampled during active COVID-19.

The chain is built from TRBV7-2 and TRBJ2-7; TRBD2 aligns across 11 bases. J gave up 1 base and V 1 base, and 6 bases lay outside the gene matches. There are 17 residues in the CDR3. Germline V gene data show CDR1 as SGHTA and CDR2 as FQGNSA. The CDR3 sequence: CASSLVSGRAESYEQYF. CDR3 nucleotide sequence: TGTGCCAGCAGCTTAGTTAGCGGGAGGGCCGAGTCCTACGAGCAGTACTTC.

J is TRBJ1-1 and V is TRBV5-6; D is possibly TRBD1 (6 bases). Trimming took 1 base from V and 2 from J, leaving 9 bases between them. Per the germline V gene, CDR1 is SGHDT and CDR2 is YYEEEE. The CDR3 totals 14 residues. CDR3 nucleotide sequence: TGTGCCAGCAGCTTGCGAGGGGGTAACACTGAAGCTTTCTTT. This codes for CASSLRGGNTEAFF.

This clone was counted between two and nine times. V usage is TRBV7-2 and J usage is TRBJ1-2, with D possibly matching TRBD1 (5 bases). The CDR3 sequence is 17 residues long. Germline V gene sequence: CDR1 SGHTA, CDR2 FQGNSA. Trimming pared 2 bases from V and 6 bases from J, leaving 22 bases between. The CDR3 DNA sequence: TGTGCCAGCAGCTTACATCCCGGGGGGGACGCTGTTCATGGCTACACCTTC. This sequence encodes CASSLHPGGDAVHGYTF.

The table lists this clone with a few counts. The rearrangement uses TRBV3-1 (or the pseudogene TRBV3-2) and TRBJ2-3, with 13 bases aligning to TRBD2. V lost 5 bases to trimming and J lost 0 bases; unmatched junction nucleotides: 14. The CDR3 spans 20 residues. CDR1 and CDR2 from the germline V gene are LGHDT and YNNKEL (reference sequence). CDR3 amino acids: CASSKTTGTSGTRSTDTQYF. The CDR3 nucleotides are TGTGCCAGCAGCAAGACTACCGGGACTAGCGGGACCCGAAGCACAGATACGCAGTATTTT.

The genes are TRBV27 and TRBJ1-1; the D is unclear. V lost 0 bases to trimming and J lost 0 bases, with 8 bases between them. This CDR3 contains 15 residues. Looked up from germline, CDR1 is MNHEY and CDR2 is SMNVEV (reference sequence). The CDR3 DNA reads as TGTGCCAGCAGTTTATCCGGAGGGCTGAACACTGAAGCTTTCTTT. Residues: CASSLSGGLNTEAFF.

The genes are TRBV19 and TRBJ1-4; no reliable D call. Germline V lookup: CDR1 LNHDA, CDR2 SQIVND (reference sequence). V was pared by 5 bases and J by 8 bases, with 18 bases between. The CDR3 runs to 15 residues. CDR3 nucleotide sequence: TGTGCCAGTAGTGAGTCGCGGGGTCCGGAAGAAAAACTGTTTTTT. Translation: CASSESRGPEEKLFF.

Here the CDR3 reads CASSLGQGPSYEQYF. The CDR3 region has the DNA TGTGCCAGCAGCTTAGGACAGGGGCCCTCCTACGAGCAGTACTTC. V and J are TRBV7-8 and TRBJ2-7; TRBD1 matches 8 bases. With 1 base clipped from V and 0 bases from J, the junction kept 2 bases outside the gene matches. The CDR3 spans 15 residues. From germline, CDR1 is SGHVS and CDR2 FQNEAQ.

The gene calls are TRBV7-2 and TRBJ1-4; D unresolved. Germline assignment: CDR1 SGHTA and CDR2 FQGNSA. Deletions cut 3 bases from V and 4 bases from J, with 9 bases between. This CDR3 is built from 14 residues. The CDR3 region has the DNA TGTGCCAGCAGCTTGGCCGGCGGTAATGAAAAACTGTTTTTT. Its translation is CASSLAGGNEKLFF.

The V call is TRBV2, the J call TRBJ1-3; D call uncertain. CDR3 length equals 15 residues. Per the germline V gene, CDR1 is SNHLY and CDR2 is FYNNEI. V lost 7 bases and J lost 0, with 13 bases in between. The CDR3 DNA is TGTGCCAGCACTCCCGAGGCCGACTCTGGAAACACCATATATTTT. It encodes CASTPEADSGNTIYF.

The chain recombines TRBV3-1 (or the pseudogene TRBV3-2) with TRBJ2-7, with a tentative D call TRBD2 (5 bases). V was clipped by 6 bases and J by 3 bases, with 12 bases between them. The CDR3 is 13 amino acids. The germline gives CDR1 LGHDT, CDR2 YNNKEL (reference sequence). In DNA, the CDR3 is TGTGCCAGCAGACCCCGAGGAGGCTACGAGCAGTACTTC. Residues: CASRPRGGYEQYF.

V is TRBV13 and J is TRBJ2-3; 10 bases agree with TRBD2. Germline trimming cut 2 bases from V and 0 bases from J; bases unmatched to any gene: 5. Germline values: CDR1 PRHDT, CDR2 FYEKMQ (reference sequence). CDR3 length equals 17 residues. CDR3 DNA: TGTGCCAGCAGCTTATTGGAAGCGGGAGGGAGCACAGATACGCAGTATTTT. Amino acids: CASSLLEAGGSTDTQYF.

The CDR3 spells CASSQPSVEQYF. Here the CDR3 DNA reads TGTGCCAGCAGCCAGCCTAGCGTCGAGCAGTACTTC. The chain couples TRBV7-2 to TRBJ2-7; D is possibly TRBD2 (6 bases). In germline, CDR1 is SGHTA, CDR2 FQGNSA. With 5 bases removed from V and 6 bases from J, the gap between germline ends came to 11 bases. The CDR3 sequence is 12 residues long.

By its share, this clone is medium-sized. This sequence joins TRBV11-2 and TRBJ1-1; D ambiguous. Trimming pared 8 bases from V and 8 bases from J, leaving 12 bases between. In germline, CDR1 is SGHAT, CDR2 FQNNGV. The CDR3 runs 11 residues. CDR3 region: CASGQMGEAFF. As DNA, the CDR3 is TGTGCCAGCGGTCAAATGGGCGAAGCTTTCTTT.

V usage is TRBV28 and J usage is TRBJ2-5; D possibly corresponds to TRBD2 (6 bases). In germline, CDR1 is MDHEN, CDR2 SYDVKM. Trimming left V 6 bases short and J 5 bases short, with 16 bases between. The CDR3 has 14 amino acids. CDR3: CASSEPGLTETQYF. CDR3 sequence (DNA): TGTGCCAGCAGCGAACCGGGACTCACGGAGACCCAGTACTTC.

V usage is TRBV7-9 and J usage is TRBJ2-5; 7 bases map to TRBD1. J lost 4 bases, V lost 1 base, and 6 bases had no gene match. The CDR3 covers 15 residues. Germline V gene data show CDR1 as SEHNR and CDR2 as FQNEAQ (reference sequence). This CDR3 reads CASSLDRGFGETQYF. CDR3 DNA: TGTGCCAGCAGCTTAGACAGGGGATTCGGAGAGACCCAGTACTTC.

The CDR3 loop reads CASLIGTSYTGELFF. CDR3 bases: TGTGCCAGCCTAATCGGGACATCTTACACCGGGGAGCTGTTTTTT. This chain joins TRBV5-5 and TRBJ2-2; TRBD1 is a possible D gene (6 bases). Germline-derived CDR1 and CDR2 are SGHKS and YYEKEE (reference sequence). Trimming left V 7 bases short and J 3 bases short, with 16 bases between. The length of the CDR3 is 15 residues.

The chain couples TRBV7-3 to TRBJ1-3, with D possibly TRBD1 on 5 matching bases. The V end was cut by 5 bases, the J end by 0 bases, with 17 bases between. The CDR3 has 17 amino acids. CDR1 and CDR2 (germline): SGHTA, FQGTGA. This chain's CDR3 is CASSLGPAGPSGNTIYF. CDR3 nucleotides: TGTGCCAGCAGCCTCGGTCCCGCAGGGCCCTCTGGAAACACCATATATTTT.